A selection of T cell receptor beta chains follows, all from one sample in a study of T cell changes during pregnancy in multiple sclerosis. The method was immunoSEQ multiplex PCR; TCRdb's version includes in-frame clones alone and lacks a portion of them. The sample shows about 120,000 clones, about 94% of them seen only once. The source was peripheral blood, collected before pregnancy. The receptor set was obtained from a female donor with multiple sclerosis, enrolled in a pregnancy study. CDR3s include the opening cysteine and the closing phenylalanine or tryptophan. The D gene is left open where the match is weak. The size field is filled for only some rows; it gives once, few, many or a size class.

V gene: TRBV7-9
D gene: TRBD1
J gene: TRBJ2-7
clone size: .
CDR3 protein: CASSLRTGDSYEQYF
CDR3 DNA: TGTGCCAGCAGCTTAAGGACAGGGGATTCCTACGAGCAGTACTTC

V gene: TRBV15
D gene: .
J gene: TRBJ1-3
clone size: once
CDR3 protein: CATSRGGLRSGNTIYF
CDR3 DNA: TGTGCCACCAGCAGGGGGGGACTGCGCTCTGGAAACACCATATATTTT

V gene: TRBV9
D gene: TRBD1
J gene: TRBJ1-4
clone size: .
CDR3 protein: CASSERGTGQNEKLFF
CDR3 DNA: TGTGCCAGCAGCGAGAGGGGGACAGGCCAAAATGAAAAACTGTTTTTT

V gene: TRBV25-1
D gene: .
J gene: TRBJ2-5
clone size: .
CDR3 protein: CASRGARETQYF
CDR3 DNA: TGTGCCAGCAGGGGGGCTCGGGAGACCCAGTACTTC

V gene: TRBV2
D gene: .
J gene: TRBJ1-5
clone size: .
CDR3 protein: CASSEKLGVEGNQPQHF
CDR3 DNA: TGTGCCAGCAGTGAAAAGCTCGGGGTCGAAGGCAATCAGCCCCAGCATTTT

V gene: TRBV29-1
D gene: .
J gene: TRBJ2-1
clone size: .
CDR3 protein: CSVLGGGNEQFF
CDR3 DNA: TGCAGCGTTTTGGGGGGTGGCAATGAGCAGTTCTTC

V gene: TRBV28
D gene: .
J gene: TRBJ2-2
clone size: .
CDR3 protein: CASSLGGTGELFF
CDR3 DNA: TGTGCCAGCAGTTTGGGGGGAACCGGGGAGCTGTTTTTT

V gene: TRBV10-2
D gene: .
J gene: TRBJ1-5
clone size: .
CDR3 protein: CASSFRDQPQHF
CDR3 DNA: TGCGCCAGCAGTTTCCGGGATCAGCCCCAGCATTTT

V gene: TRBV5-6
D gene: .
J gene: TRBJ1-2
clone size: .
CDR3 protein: CASSLVAGAGYGYTF
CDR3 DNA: TGTGCCAGCAGCTTGGTGGCGGGAGCGGGCTATGGCTACACCTTC

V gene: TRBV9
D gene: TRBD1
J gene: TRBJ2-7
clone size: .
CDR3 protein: CASSPRFGTGTYEQYF
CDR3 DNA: TGTGCCAGCAGCCCAAGATTCGGGACAGGGACCTACGAGCAGTACTTC

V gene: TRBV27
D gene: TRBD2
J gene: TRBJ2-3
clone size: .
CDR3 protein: CASSSPGLAGGTDTQYF
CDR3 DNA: TGTGCCAGCAGTTCGCCGGGACTAGCGGGGGGCACAGATACGCAGTATTTT

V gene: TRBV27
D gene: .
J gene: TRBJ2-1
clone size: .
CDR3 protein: CASSLAPSSYNEQFF
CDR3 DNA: TGTGCCAGCAGTCTGGCTCCAAGCTCCTACAATGAGCAGTTCTTC

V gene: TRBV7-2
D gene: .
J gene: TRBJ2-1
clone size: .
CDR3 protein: CASSFVGGNDNEQFF
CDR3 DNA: TGTGCCAGCAGCTTTGTGGGCGGGAACGACAATGAGCAGTTCTTC

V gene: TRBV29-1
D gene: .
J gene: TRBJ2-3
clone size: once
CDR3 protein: CSVVILGGDTQYF
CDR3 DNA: TGCAGCGTTGTCATTCTGGGCGGGGATACGCAGTATTTT

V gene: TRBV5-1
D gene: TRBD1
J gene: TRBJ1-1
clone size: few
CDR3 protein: CASSLTRDRGNTEAFF
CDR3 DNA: TGCGCCAGCAGCTTAACTAGGGACAGGGGGAACACTGAAGCTTTCTTT

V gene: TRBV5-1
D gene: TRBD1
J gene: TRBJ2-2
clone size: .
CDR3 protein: CASSGRWGQGMSGELFF
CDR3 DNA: TGCGCCAGCAGCGGACGCTGGGGACAGGGAATGTCCGGGGAGCTGTTTTTT

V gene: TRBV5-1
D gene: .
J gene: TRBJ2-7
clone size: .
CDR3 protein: CASTQGVSAYEQYF
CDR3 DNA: TGCGCCAGCACCCAAGGGGTATCAGCGTACGAGCAGTACTTC

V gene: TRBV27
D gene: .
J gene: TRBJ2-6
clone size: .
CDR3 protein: CASSPIVLGANVLTF
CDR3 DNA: TGTGCCAGCAGTCCGATAGTTTTGGGGGCCAACGTCCTGACTTTC

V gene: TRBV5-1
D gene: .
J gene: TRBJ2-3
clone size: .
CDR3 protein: CASSLTGEEDTQYF
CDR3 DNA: TGCGCCAGCAGCTTGACAGGGGAGGAAGATACGCAGTATTTT

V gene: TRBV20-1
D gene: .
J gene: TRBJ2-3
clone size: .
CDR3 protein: CSAFLRDTQYF
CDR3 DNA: TGCAGTGCTTTCCTGCGGGATACGCAGTATTTT

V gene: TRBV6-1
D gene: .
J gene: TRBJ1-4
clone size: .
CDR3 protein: CAMLGSTDEKLFF
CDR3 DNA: TGTGCCATGTTAGGCTCGACTGATGAAAAACTGTTTTTT

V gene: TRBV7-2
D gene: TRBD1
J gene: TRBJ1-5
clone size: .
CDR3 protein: CASSSDRVQPQHF
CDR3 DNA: TGTGCCAGCAGCTCGGACAGGGTACAACCCCAGCATTTT

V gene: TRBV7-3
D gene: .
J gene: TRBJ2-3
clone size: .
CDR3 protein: CASSLHGRPTDTQYF
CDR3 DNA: TGTGCCAGCAGCTTACACGGGAGACCCACAGATACGCAGTATTTT

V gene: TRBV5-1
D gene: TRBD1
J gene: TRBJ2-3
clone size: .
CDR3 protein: CASSSGQGTDTQYF
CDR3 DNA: TGCGCCAGCAGCTCCGGACAGGGGACAGATACGCAGTATTTT

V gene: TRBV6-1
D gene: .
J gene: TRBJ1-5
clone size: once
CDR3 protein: CNSGPNNQPQHF
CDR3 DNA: TGCAACTCAGGGCCGAACAATCAGCCCCAGCATTTT

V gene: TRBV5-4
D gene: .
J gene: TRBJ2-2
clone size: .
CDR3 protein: CASSQGTGREGTGELFF
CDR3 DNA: TGTGCCAGCAGCCAAGGAACAGGGAGAGAAGGGACCGGGGAGCTGTTTTTT

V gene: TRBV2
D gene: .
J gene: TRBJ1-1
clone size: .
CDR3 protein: CASSVMGANTEAFF
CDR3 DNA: TGTGCCAGCAGCGTGATGGGGGCAAACACTGAAGCTTTCTTT

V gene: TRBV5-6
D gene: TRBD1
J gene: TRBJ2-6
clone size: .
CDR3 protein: CASSLDRISGANVLTF
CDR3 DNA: TGTGCCAGCAGCCTGGACAGGATCTCTGGGGCCAACGTCCTGACTTTC

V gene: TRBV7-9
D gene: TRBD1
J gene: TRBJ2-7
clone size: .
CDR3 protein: CASSLRTGGTYEQYF
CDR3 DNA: TGTGCCAGCAGCTTGCGGACAGGGGGCACCTACGAGCAGTACTTC

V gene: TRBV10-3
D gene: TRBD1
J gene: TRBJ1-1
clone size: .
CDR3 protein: CAISATGGGTEAFF
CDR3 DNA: TGTGCCATCAGTGCGACAGGGGGGGGAACTGAAGCTTTCTTT

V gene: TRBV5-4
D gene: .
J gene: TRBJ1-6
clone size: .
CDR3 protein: CASSLDGRANSPLHF
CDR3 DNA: TGTGCCAGCAGCTTGGACGGGAGGGCTAATTCACCCCTCCACTTT

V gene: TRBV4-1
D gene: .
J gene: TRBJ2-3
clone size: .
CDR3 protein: CASSQAGGRDTDTQYF
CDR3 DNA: TGCGCCAGCAGCCAAGCAGGGGGGCGGGATACAGATACGCAGTATTTT

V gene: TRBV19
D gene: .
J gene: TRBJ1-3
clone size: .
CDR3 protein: CASSISQASGNTIYF
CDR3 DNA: TGTGCCAGTAGTATTTCGCAAGCCTCCGGAAACACCATATATTTT

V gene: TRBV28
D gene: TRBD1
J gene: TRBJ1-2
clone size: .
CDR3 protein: CASRPQQGAGYGYTF
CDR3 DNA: TGTGCCAGCAGGCCCCAACAGGGGGCGGGCTATGGCTACACCTTC

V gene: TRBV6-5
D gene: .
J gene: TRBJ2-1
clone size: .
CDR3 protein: CASSYSNRGDEQFF
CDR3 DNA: TGTGCCAGCAGTTACTCGAATCGAGGCGATGAGCAGTTCTTC

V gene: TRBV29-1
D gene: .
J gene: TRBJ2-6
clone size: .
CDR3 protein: CSVAESGANVLTF
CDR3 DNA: TGCAGCGTAGCGGAATCTGGGGCCAACGTCCTGACTTTC

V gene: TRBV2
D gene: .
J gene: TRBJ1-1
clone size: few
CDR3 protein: CASSSDSLNTEAFF
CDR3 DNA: TGTGCCAGCAGCAGTGACAGCCTGAACACTGAAGCTTTCTTT

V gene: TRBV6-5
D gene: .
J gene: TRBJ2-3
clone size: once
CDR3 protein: CASSEAGDTQYF
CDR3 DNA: TGTGCCAGCAGTGAAGCAGGAGATACGCAGTATTTT

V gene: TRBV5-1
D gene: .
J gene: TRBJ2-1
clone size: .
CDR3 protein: CASSLVAAAYNEQFF
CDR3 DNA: TGCGCCAGCAGCTTGGTAGCGGCAGCTTACAATGAGCAGTTCTTC

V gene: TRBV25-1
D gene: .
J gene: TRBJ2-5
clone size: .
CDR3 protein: CASSLNSGTQETQYF
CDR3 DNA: TGTGCCAGCAGTCTAAACAGCGGAACCCAAGAGACCCAGTACTTC

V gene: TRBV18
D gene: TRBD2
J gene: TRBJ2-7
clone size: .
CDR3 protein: CASSQGLAGGDEQYF
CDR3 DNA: TGTGCCAGCTCACAGGGACTAGCGGGAGGGGACGAGCAGTACTTC